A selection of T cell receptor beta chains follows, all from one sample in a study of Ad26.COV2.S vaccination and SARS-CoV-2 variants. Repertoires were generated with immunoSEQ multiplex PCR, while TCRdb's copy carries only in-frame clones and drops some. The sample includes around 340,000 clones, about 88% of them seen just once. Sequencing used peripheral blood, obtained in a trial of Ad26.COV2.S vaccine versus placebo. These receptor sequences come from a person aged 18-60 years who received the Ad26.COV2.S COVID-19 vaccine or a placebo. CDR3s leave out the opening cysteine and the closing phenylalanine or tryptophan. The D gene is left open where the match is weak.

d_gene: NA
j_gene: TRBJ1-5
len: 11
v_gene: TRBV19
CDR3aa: ASTGYSNQPQH

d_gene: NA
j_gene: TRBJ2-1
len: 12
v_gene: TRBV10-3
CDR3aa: AISARLEPAEQF

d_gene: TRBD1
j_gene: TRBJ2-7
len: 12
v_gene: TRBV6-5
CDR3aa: ASSPGTGYYEQY

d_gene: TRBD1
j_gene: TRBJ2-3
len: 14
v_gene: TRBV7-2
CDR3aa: ASSGRTGGGTDTQY

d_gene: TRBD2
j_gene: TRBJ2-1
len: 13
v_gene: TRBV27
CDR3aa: ASSTTSGSYNEQF

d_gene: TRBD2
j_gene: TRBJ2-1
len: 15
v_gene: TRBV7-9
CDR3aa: ASSQAGLVRGSIEQF

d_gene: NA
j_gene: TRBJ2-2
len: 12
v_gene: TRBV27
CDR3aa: ASRWGAETGELF

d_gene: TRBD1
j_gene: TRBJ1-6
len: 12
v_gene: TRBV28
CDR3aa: ASTPTGGHSPLH

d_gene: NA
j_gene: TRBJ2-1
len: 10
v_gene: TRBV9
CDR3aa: ASSADINEQF

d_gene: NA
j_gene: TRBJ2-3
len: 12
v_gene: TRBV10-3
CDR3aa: AISEGVFTDTQY

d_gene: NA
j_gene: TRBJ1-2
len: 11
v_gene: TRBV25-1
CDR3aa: ASSEVGARGYT

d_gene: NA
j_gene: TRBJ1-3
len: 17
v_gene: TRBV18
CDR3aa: ASSPPNLDWRLSGNTIY

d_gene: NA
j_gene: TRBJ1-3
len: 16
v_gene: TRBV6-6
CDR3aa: ASSRTVLFLDSGNTIY

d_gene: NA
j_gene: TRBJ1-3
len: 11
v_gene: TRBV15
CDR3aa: ATSRDRGNTIY

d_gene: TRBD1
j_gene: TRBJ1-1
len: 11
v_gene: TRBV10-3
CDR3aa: AISQGVNTEAF

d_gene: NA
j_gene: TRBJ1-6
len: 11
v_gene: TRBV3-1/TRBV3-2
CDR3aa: ASSPQLGSPLH

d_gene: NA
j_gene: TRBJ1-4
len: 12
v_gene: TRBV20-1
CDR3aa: SASVSSTNEKLF

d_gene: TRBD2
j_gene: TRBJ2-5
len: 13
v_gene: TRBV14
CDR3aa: ASSPGTLAGETQY

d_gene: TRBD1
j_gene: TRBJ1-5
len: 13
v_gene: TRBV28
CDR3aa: ASSRSQGADQPQH

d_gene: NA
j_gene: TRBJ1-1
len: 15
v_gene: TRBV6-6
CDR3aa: ASSRKKPGLSNTEAF

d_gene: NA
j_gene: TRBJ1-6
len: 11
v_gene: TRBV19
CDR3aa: ASTASNNSPLH

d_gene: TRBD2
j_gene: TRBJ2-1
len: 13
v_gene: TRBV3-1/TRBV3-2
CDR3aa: ASSQDGREGNEQF

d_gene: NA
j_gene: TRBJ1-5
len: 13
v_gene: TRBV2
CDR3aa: ASSEGAGVLQPQH

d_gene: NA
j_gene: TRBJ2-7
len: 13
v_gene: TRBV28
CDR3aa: ASSLGTTAPATQY

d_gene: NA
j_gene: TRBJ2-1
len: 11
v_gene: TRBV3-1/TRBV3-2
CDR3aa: ASSRQGGDEQF

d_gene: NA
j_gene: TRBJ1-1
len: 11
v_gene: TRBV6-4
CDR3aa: ASSLQENTEAF

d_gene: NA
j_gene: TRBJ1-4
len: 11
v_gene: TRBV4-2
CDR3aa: ASSLYRDEKLF

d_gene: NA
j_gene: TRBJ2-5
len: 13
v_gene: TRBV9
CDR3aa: ASSSGGVGGETQY

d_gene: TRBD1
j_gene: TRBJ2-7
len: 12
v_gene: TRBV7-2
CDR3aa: ASSSHRGGYEQY

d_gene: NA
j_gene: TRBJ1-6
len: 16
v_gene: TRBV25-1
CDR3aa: ASSESILSRGLYSPLH

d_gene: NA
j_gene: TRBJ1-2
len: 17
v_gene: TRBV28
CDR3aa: ASSLPGPSPPFSNYGYT

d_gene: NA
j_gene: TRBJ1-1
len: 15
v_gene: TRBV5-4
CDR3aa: ASSLASPAGLGAEAF

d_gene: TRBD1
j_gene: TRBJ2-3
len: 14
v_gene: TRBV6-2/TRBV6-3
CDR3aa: ASSPGTGVGTDTQY

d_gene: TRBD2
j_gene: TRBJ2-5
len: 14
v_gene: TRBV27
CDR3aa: ASSPLLPGAGEAQY

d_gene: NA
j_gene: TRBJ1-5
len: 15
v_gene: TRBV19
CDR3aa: ASSGTWGRLSNQPQH

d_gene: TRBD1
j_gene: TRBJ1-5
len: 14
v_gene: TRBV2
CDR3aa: ASSTRQGSGNQPQH

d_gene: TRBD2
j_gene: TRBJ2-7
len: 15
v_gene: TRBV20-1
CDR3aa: SASQRTSGSQTYEQY

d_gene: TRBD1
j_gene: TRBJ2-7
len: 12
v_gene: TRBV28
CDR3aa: ASSPTHRGREQY

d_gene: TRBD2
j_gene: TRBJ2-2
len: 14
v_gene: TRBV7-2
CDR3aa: ASSLVVAGVSGELF

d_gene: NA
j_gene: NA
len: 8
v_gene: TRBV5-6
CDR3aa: ASSLETQY

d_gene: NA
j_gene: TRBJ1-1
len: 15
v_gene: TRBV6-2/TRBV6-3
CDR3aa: ASSRPEGRWLRTEAF

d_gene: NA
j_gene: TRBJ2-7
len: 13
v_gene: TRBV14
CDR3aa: ASSQGAGQGYEQY

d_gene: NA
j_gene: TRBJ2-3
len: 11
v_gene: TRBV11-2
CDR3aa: ASSLEGSGTQY

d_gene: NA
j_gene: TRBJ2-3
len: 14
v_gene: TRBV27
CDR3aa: ASSLMASRGVDTQY

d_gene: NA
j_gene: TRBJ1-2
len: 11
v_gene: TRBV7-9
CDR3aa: ASSLTHMDGYT

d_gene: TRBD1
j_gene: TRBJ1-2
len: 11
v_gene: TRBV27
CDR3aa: ASSQRTGYGYT

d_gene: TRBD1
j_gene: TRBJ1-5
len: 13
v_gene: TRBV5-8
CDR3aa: ASRSRTGSNQPQH